Listed here is a single T cell receptor (beta chain). What it binds is unknown. Germline loops: CDR1 LGHNA, CDR2 YNFKEQ. This CDR3 is built from 15 residues. V was trimmed by 2 bases and J by 2 bases, leaving 11 bases between them. This sample was included in a study of T cell responses to AZD1222 COVID-19 vaccine. Notes on the study in general: Clonal diversity was possibly underestimated, and the donors were mostly white British, with more females. Baseline serostatus was positive in only six or seven AZD1222 recipients.

Profiled with immunoSEQ multiplex PCR; TCRdb holds only in-frame clones, not every one. The sample yields 90,000 to 100,000 clones, 70% to 90% seen once. This sample comprised peripheral blood, obtained on day 0 of AZD1222 vaccination. The TCR sequence derives from an adult in good health. The genes are TRBV4-2 and TRBJ2-3; D gene unclear. CDR3 in amino acids: CASSQQSADTDTQYF. The DNA for the CDR3 is TGTGCCAGCAGCCAACAGTCTGCGGACACAGATACGCAGTATTTT.